Below are 8 T cell receptor beta chains sequenced from a single sample in a study of blood T cell repertoires in COVID-19. TCRdb keeps only in-frame clones here, not all; method: immunoSEQ multiplex PCR. Here the sample spans 110,000 or so clones, under 80% being singletons. The sample consisted of peripheral blood. Every receptor here comes from a woman in her sixties or seventies with acute or convalescent COVID-19.

The rearrangement uses TRBV4-1 and TRBJ1-2; tentatively, D is TRBD1 (6 bases). Germline CDR1 is MGHRA and CDR2 is YSYEKL. The CDR3 is 16 residues long. V dropped 0 bases and J dropped 5 bases, with 16 bases sitting between them. CDR3 nucleotide sequence: TGCGCCAGCAGCCAAGATTCGGGGGGGGGCCCTTATGGCTACACCTTC. It yields the protein CASSQDSGGGPYGYTF.

This clone came up a few times. CDR3 residues: CASTSRQVGHYGYTF. CDR3 DNA: TGTGCCAGCACCTCGAGACAGGTGGGGCACTATGGCTACACCTTC. This chain uses TRBV5-8 with TRBJ1-2, with D perhaps matching TRBD1 (6 bases). V shed 6 bases and J shed 3 bases, with 18 bases lying between them. Looked up from germline, CDR1 is SGHTS and CDR2 is YDEGEE. The CDR3 extends over 15 amino acids.

This chain joins TRBV7-2 and TRBJ2-5, with 9 bases lining up with TRBD2. Per germline, CDR1 SGHTA and CDR2 FQGNSA. J was trimmed by 2 bases and V by 1 base; bases with no gene match: 5. The CDR3 has 16 residues. The CDR3 is CASSLGGAGGQETQYF. The CDR3 nucleotides are TGTGCCAGCAGCTTAGGGGGAGCGGGGGGACAAGAGACCCAGTACTTC. The full variable domain, rest sourced from reference TRBV7-2 and TRBJ2-5, is GAGVSQSPSNKVTEKGKDVELRCDPISGHTALYWYRQSLGQGLEFLIYFQGNSAPDKSGLPSDRFSAERTGGSVSTLTIQRTQQEDSAVYLCASSLGGAGGQETQYFGPGTRLLVL.

This clone was seen more than once but under ten times. The rearrangement links TRBV6-5 to TRBJ2-2; the match to TRBD2 covers 11 bases. CDR3 length: 14 amino acids. V shed 11 bases, J shed 5 bases, and the junction held 7 bases outside the gene matches. Looked up from germline, CDR1 is MNHEY and CDR2 is SVGAGI. CDR3 DNA: TGTGCCTCCGGGGGACTAGCGGTTACCGGGGAGCTGTTTTTT. Its protein is CASGGLAVTGELFF.

V usage is TRBV6-5 and J usage is TRBJ1-3; D might be TRBD1 (6 bases). Germline assignment: CDR1 MNHEY and CDR2 SVGAGI. This CDR3 is built from 11 residues. Trimming removed 4 bases at V and 12 bases at J, with 10 bases between. The CDR3 sequence: CASSSTGSIYF. In DNA, the CDR3 is TGTGCCAGCAGTTCCACAGGGAGCATATATTTT.

This clone appeared a few times. The V call is TRBV7-2, the J call TRBJ1-1; TRBD1 is a possible D gene (5 bases). Germline V gene data show CDR1 as SGHTA and CDR2 as FQGNSA. V lost 1 base and J lost 7, with 7 bases in between. CDR3 length equals 12 residues. This CDR3 reads CASSLDTGEAFF. DNA for the CDR3: TGTGCCAGCAGCTTAGATACAGGTGAAGCTTTCTTT.

The V call is TRBV27, the J call TRBJ1-2; 8 positions agree with TRBD1. Trimming at V came to 6 bases and at J to 0 bases, leaving 0 bases not matched to a gene. Germline loops: CDR1 MNHEY, CDR2 SMNVEV (reference sequence). CDR3 length: 13 amino acids. In DNA form, the CDR3 reads TGTGCCAGCAGGGGACAGGCTAACTATGGCTACACCTTC. Translated, it gives CASRGQANYGYTF.

This rearrangement joins TRBV19 to TRBJ2-2; TRBD2 matches 10 bases. From germline, CDR1 is LNHDA and CDR2 SQIVND (reference sequence). The CDR3 is made up of 15 amino acids. Unmatched junction bases numbered 1, after V lost 0 bases and J lost 6 bases. CDR3 sequence reads: CASSIEGTSAGELFF. DNA for the CDR3: TGTGCCAGTAGTATAGAGGGGACTAGCGCCGGGGAGCTGTTTTTT.